Listed here are 26 T cell receptor beta chains from one sample, sequenced in a study of T cells in Graves' hyperthyroidism and ophthalmopathy. RNA transcripts yielded amplified TCR beta CDR3 regions. First-round RT-PCR of the TCR CDR3 relied on the HTBI primer set. TCRdb re-analysed the multiplex PCR reads in MiXCR, keeping a single row per CDR3 protein. This table has some 510,000 distinct CDR3 sequences, around 20% appearing once. Sequencing was carried out using blood. The source of these receptors is a man between 18 and 35 years old with Graves' hyperthyroidism.

This clonotype was seen a handful of times. The chain links TRBV4-1 to TRBJ1-6; D not resolved. The CDR3 loop spans 17 amino acids. Germline V gives CDR1 MGHRA, CDR2 YSYEKL. Trimming removed 0 bases from V and 0 bases from J, with 9 bases in between. The CDR3 DNA reads TGCGCCAGCAGCCAAGAGGGCCTCAGCTCCTATAATTCACCCCTCCACTTT. Amino acids: CASSQEGLSSYNSPLHF.

This clonotype was recorded at least ten times. A single base separates this from a much larger clone, so it may be a read error. The J gene is TRBJ1-1, the V gene TRBV6-1; D is ambiguous. Germline values: CDR1 MNHNS, CDR2 SASEGT. The V and J ends lost 3 bases and 3 bases respectively, with 5 bases between them. This CDR3 has 12 residues. CDR3 sequence: CASSDLDTEAFF. The DNA of the CDR3 is TGTGCCAGCAGTGATCTGGACACTGAAGCTTTCTTT.

This clonotype was counted at least ten times. The V call is TRBV6-1, the J call TRBJ1-5; a possible D gene is TRBD1 (5 bases). V lost 4 bases, J lost 1 base, and 11 bases lay in between. Germline CDR1 and CDR2: MNHNS and SASEGT. The CDR3 loop spans 15 amino acids. CDR3 protein: CASSVRGVSNQPQHF. In DNA, the CDR3 is TGTGCCAGCAGTGTAAGGGGAGTCAGCAATCAGCCCCAGCATTTT.

This clonotype has a count of ten or more. The chain carries TRBV4-1 and TRBJ1-1; D possibly corresponds to TRBD1 (6 bases). Trimming stripped 0 bases from V and 0 bases from J, with 17 bases between. Germline V gives CDR1 MGHRA, CDR2 YSYEKL. The CDR3 totals 18 residues. CDR3 sequence: CASSQEFSGAIMNTEAFF. CDR3 coding DNA: TGCGCCAGCAGCCAAGAGTTCTCAGGGGCGATCATGAACACTGAAGCTTTCTTT.

The sample holds many counts of this clonotype. The CDR3 protein is CASSYLAGETQYF. The CDR3 DNA sequence: TGTGCCAGCAGTTATCTTGCTGGAGAGACCCAGTACTTC. The chain couples TRBV6-5 to TRBJ2-5; D uncertain. The CDR3 totals 13 residues. Germline CDR1 MNHEY, CDR2 SVGAGI. V shed 3 bases and J shed 4 bases, with 9 bases lying between them.

In this sample, this clonotype turned up a few times. The V and J genes are TRBV24-1 and TRBJ1-1; 8 nucleotides line up with TRBD1. CDR1 is KGHDR, CDR2 SFDVKD, per germline. The V gene end was trimmed by 4 bases and the J gene end by 8 bases; junction bases not matched to a gene: 8. The CDR3 loop spans 14 amino acids. The CDR3 DNA reads as TGTGCCACCAGTGAAAACCGGGACAGGAGCGAAGCTTTCTTT. Translating it yields CATSENRDRSEAFF.

This clonotype was counted between two and nine times. V gene TRBV6-1 combines with J gene TRBJ1-1; no firm D call. CDR1 and CDR2 (germline): MNHNS, SASEGT. V gave up 4 bases and J gave up 5 bases, with 11 bases separating them. This CDR3 is built from 13 residues. CDR3 sequence (DNA): TGTGCCAGCAGTGTCCAGGCCCAGACTGAAGCTTTCTTT. It translates to CASSVQAQTEAFF.

This clonotype was detected many times. The rearrangement joins TRBV6-1 to TRBJ1-2; D gene ambiguous. This CDR3 has 13 residues. The germline V gene encodes CDR1 MNHNS and CDR2 SASEGT. Trimming cost V 1 base and J 3 bases, with 6 bases left between them. The CDR3 loop is CASSEGLYYGYTF. The CDR3 region has the DNA TGTGCCAGCAGTGAAGGACTTTACTATGGCTACACCTTC.

A few counts support this clonotype. V usage is TRBV30 and J usage is TRBJ2-5; D unresolved. Per germline, CDR1 GTSNPN and CDR2 SVGIG (reference sequence). There are 11 residues in the CDR3. V lost 3 bases, J lost 10 bases, and 12 bases lay in between. The CDR3 nucleotides are TGTGCCTGGAGGTCAGACCATCGCCAGTACTTC. Protein: CAWRSDHRQYF.

Many counts were recorded for this clonotype. The CDR3 sequence: CASSFGTLQETQYF. CDR3 DNA: TGCGCCAGCAGCTTCGGGACGTTGCAAGAGACCCAGTACTTC. V gene TRBV5-1 combines with J gene TRBJ2-5, with D perhaps assigned TRBD1 or TRBD2 (5 bases each). This CDR3 has 14 amino acids. Germline V gene lookup returns CDR1 SGHRS and CDR2 YFSETQ. Trimming left V 2 bases short and J 2 bases short, with 10 bases between.

The V and J genes are TRBV2 and TRBJ1-1, with unresolved D. CDR1 and CDR2 from the germline V gene are SNHLY and FYNNEI. The V gene lost 4 bases and the J gene lost 13 bases, with 10 bases spanning the gap. The CDR3 is made up of 10 amino acids. The CDR3 sequence: CASSVLVVFF. CDR3 coding DNA: TGTGCCAGCAGTGTCCTAGTGGTTTTCTTT.

The table lists this clonotype with many counts. V gene TRBV4-2 combines with J gene TRBJ1-1; TRBD1 is a possible D gene (6 bases). The V end lost 4 bases, the J end lost 0 bases, and 12 bases lay between the germline ends. In germline, CDR1 is LGHNA, CDR2 YNFKEQ. There are 15 residues in the CDR3. The DNA of the CDR3 is TGTGCCAGCAGCCCAGAAGGGGGGGTGAACACTGAAGCTTTCTTT. This encodes CASSPEGGVNTEAFF.

This clonotype has only a few counts. The chain combines TRBV15 with TRBJ2-6, with 7 bases identical to TRBD1. CDR1 LNHNV and CDR2 YYDKDF come from the germline V gene (reference sequence). V lost 4 bases to trimming and J lost 0 bases; unmatched junction nucleotides: 18. This CDR3 has 21 amino acids. The CDR3 is CATSIRKTGTVPFSGANVLTF. CDR3 DNA sequence: TGTGCCACCAGCATAAGAAAGACCGGGACAGTACCATTCTCTGGGGCCAACGTCCTGACTTTC.

This clonotype was observed many times. The gene calls are TRBV28 and TRBJ2-7; D is tentatively TRBD1 or TRBD2 (5 bases each). Germline CDR1 is MDHEN and CDR2 is SYDVKM. V lost 2 bases and J lost 2, with 13 bases in between. This CDR3 comprises 15 residues. CDR3: CASSLLGPLTYEQYF. The CDR3 bases are TGTGCCAGCAGTTTACTGGGACCACTGACCTACGAGCAGTACTTC.

In its sample, this clonotype was seen many times. J is TRBJ2-2 and V is TRBV9; D is ambiguous. This CDR3 is 13 amino acids long. Germline CDR1 is SGDLS and CDR2 is YYNGEE. With 0 bases removed from V and 7 bases from J, the gap between germline ends came to 7 bases. The CDR3 loop reads CASSVEVSGELFF. The CDR3 DNA reads TGTGCCAGCAGCGTAGAGGTCAGCGGGGAGCTGTTTTTT.

Note on this clonotype: Since a much larger clone is just one base distant, this may be a read error. The chain recombines TRBV4-1 with TRBJ2-5; tentative D call: TRBD1 (5 bases). Germline V gives CDR1 MGHRA, CDR2 YSYEKL. The CDR3 contains 13 residues. The CDR3 is CAGSKGMRETQYF. DNA of the CDR3: TGCGCCGGCAGCAAGGGGATGAGGGAGACCCAGTACTTC.

This clonotype was picked up many times. J is TRBJ1-3 and V is TRBV11-3, with D possibly TRBD1 on 5 matching bases. There are 14 residues in the CDR3. With 5 bases removed from V and 0 bases from J, the gap between germline ends came to 8 bases. Per germline, CDR1 SGHNT and CDR2 YENEEA. This chain's CDR3 is CASSERGSGNTIYF. The CDR3 DNA sequence: TGTGCCAGCAGCGAAAGGGGCTCTGGAAACACCATATATTTT.

Concerning this clonotype: Relative to the germline gene, one junction end is altered; a read error may explain this. The chain couples TRBV11-2 to TRBJ1-3; 12 bases fit TRBD1. Germline CDR1 is SGHAT and CDR2 is FQNNGV. The CDR3 is made up of 21 amino acids. CDR3: CASSLDRRDRGLSRSGNTIDF. As DNA, the CDR3 is TGTGCCAGCAGCTTAGATCGCCGGGACAGGGGGCTATCGAGATCTGGAAACACCATAGATTTT.

Comments on this clonotype: A much larger clone lies one base from this, so it may be a read error. The rearrangement links TRBV6-5 to TRBJ2-2; D not certain. The CDR3 totals 13 residues. Germline V gene lookup returns CDR1 MNHEY and CDR2 SVGAGI. The DNA for the CDR3 is TGTGCCAGCGGTTACTTCAGAACCGGGGAGCTGTTTTTT. Protein product: CASGYFRTGELFF.

This chain links TRBV29-1 with TRBJ1-1, with D hard to call. The CDR3 loop spans 16 amino acids. CDR1 is SQVTM, CDR2 ANQGSEA, per germline. V lost 7 bases and J lost 0, with 21 bases in between. Here the CDR3 reads CSGYDGSYTMNTEAFF. The CDR3 region has the DNA TGCAGCGGATACGACGGTTCCTATACCATGAACACTGAAGCTTTCTTT.

The chain has TRBV20-1 and TRBJ1-1, with D possibly TRBD1 on 5 matching bases. Germline values: CDR1 DFQATT, CDR2 SNEGSKA (reference sequence). With 1 base removed from V and 0 bases from J, the gap between germline ends came to 12 bases. This CDR3 has 15 amino acids. CDR3 region: CSARVFGRVNTEAFF. The DNA of the CDR3 is TGCAGTGCTAGAGTTTTCGGCAGGGTGAACACTGAAGCTTTCTTT.

This clonotype was counted a few times. The chain couples TRBV5-6 to TRBJ2-3, with a possible D match to TRBD1 (6 bases). The ends were cut back, 0 bases at V and 0 bases at J, with 11 bases in the middle. Germline assignment: CDR1 SGHDT and CDR2 YYEEEE. This CDR3 is built from 16 residues. Written as DNA, the CDR3 is TGTGCCAGCAGCTTGGCCCCAGGGGCTAGCACAGATACGCAGTATTTT. This codes for CASSLAPGASTDTQYF.

At least ten counts were recorded for this clonotype. This rearrangement joins TRBV6-5 to TRBJ2-7; 11 bases line up with TRBD1. The V gene's germline CDR1 is MNHEY and CDR2 SVGAGI. The CDR3 extends over 16 amino acids. The V and J ends lost 2 bases and 0 bases, in that order; junction bases with no gene match: 3. The CDR3 nucleotides read TGTGCCAGCAGTTACGCCGGACAGGGGGCCTCCTACGAGCAGTACTTC. It translates to CASSYAGQGASYEQYF.

As for this clonotype: A much bigger clone sits one base away, suggesting this may be a read error. It is unclear where the CDR3 begins or ends on the DNA, so no DNA is shown, and the CDR3 is as TCRdb lists it. The J gene is TRBJ1-1, the V gene TRBV5-1; TRBD1, the table's D call, was not compared with the DNA. From germline, CDR1 is SGHRS and CDR2 YFSETQ. The CDR3 is 15 residues long, ends included. The CDR3 is CASSILWGRGTEACF.

This clonotype was detected many times. In DNA form, the CDR3 reads TGTGCCAGCAGCTTGGGGGGACAGAGTACAAACTATGGCTACACCTTC. Amino acids: CASSLGGQSTNYGYTF. This sequence joins TRBV13 and TRBJ1-2; 7 bases match TRBD1. The CDR3 is 16 amino acids. Per the germline V gene, CDR1 is PRHDT and CDR2 is FYEKMQ (reference sequence). V lost 3 bases, J lost 2 bases, and 9 bases stayed unmatched.

This clonotype was detected ten times or more. The chain has TRBV12-3 or TRBV12-4 and TRBJ1-1; D gene uncertain. The CDR3 totals 13 residues. The V end lost 7 bases, the J end lost 6 bases, and 15 bases lay between the germline ends. The CDR3 loop is CASTDGYGAEAFF. In DNA, the CDR3 is TGTGCCAGCACCGACGGTTACGGGGCTGAAGCTTTCTTT.